This T cell receptor (beta chain) was captured by sequencing in a study of T cell changes during pregnancy in multiple sclerosis. Trimming removed 4 bases at V and 0 bases at J, with 18 bases between. This CDR3 has 16 residues. Germline CDR1 SQVTM, CDR2 ANQGSEA. The protocol was immunoSEQ multiplex PCR, while the TCRdb copy is restricted to in-frame clones and leaves out a portion. The table has 100,000 or so clones, approximately 91% seen once. The receptor comes from a female donor with multiple sclerosis, enrolled in a pregnancy study. This specimen consisted of peripheral blood, obtained in the second trimester of pregnancy. This chain joins TRBV29-1 and TRBJ1-1, with D maybe TRBD1 (5 bases). The CDR3 spells CSVGGGEVGMNTEAFF. The CDR3 DNA reads as TGCAGCGTTGGGGGCGGGGAGGTGGGTATGAACACTGAAGCTTTCTTT.